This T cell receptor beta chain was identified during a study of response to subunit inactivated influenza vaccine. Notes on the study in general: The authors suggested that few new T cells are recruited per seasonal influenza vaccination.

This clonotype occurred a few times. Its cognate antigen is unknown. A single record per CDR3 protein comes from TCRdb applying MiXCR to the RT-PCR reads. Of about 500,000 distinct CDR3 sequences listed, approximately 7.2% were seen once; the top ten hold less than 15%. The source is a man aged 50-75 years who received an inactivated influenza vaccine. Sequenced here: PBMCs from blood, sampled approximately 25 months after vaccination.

The CDR3 loop reads CASSLGGQGTYEQYF. DNA for the CDR3: TGTGCCAGCAGCTTAGGGGGACAGGGAACCTACGAGCAGTACTTC. This sequence joins TRBV11-2 and TRBJ2-7; 9 bases are shared with TRBD1. Trimming cost V 1 base and J 2 bases; bases outside gene matches: 3. The CDR3 is made up of 15 amino acids. Germline loops: CDR1 SGHAT, CDR2 FQNNGV.